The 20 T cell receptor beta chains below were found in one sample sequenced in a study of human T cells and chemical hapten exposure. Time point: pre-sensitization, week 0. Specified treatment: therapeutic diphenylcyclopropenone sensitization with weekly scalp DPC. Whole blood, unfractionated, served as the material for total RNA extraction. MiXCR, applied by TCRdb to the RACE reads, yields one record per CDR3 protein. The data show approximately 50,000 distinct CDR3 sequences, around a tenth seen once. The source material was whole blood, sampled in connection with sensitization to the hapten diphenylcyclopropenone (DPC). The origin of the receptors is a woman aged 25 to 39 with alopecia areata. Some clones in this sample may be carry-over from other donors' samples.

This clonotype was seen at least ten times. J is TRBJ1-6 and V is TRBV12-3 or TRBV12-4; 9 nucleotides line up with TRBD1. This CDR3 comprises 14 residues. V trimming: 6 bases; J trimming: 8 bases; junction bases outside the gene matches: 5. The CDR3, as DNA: TGTGCCAGCAGACCCGACAGGGGGGATTCACCCCTCCACTTT. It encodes CASRPDRGDSPLHF.

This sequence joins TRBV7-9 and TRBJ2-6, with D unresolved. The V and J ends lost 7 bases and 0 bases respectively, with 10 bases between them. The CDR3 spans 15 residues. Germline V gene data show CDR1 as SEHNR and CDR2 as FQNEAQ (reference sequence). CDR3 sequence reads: CASNLGVSGANVLTF. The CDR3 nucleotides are TGTGCCAGCAACCTCGGCGTCTCTGGGGCCAACGTCCTGACTTTC.

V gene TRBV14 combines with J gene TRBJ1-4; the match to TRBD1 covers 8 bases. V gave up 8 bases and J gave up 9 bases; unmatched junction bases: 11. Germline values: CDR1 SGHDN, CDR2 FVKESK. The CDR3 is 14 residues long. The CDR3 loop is CASEPGQAWQKLFF. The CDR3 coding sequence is TGTGCCAGCGAACCGGGACAGGCTTGGCAAAAACTGTTTTTT.

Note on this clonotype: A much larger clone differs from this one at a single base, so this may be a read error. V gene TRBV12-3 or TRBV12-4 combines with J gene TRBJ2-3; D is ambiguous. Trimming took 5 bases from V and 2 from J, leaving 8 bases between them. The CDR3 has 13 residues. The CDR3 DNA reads TGTGCCAGCAGTGGGGATGACACAGATACGCAGTATTTT. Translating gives CASSGDDTDTQYF.

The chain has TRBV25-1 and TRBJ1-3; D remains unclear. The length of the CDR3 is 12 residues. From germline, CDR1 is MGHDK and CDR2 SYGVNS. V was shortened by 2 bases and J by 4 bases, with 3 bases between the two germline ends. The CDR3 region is CASSERGNTIYF. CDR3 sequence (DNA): TGTGCCAGCAGTGAACGGGGAAACACCATATATTTT.

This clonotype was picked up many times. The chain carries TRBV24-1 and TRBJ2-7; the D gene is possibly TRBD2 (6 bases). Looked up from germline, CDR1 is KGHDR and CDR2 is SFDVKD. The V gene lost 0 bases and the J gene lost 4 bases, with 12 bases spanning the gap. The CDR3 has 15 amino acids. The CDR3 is CATSDLIDGGYEQYF. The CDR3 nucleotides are TGTGCCACCAGTGATTTGATCGACGGGGGATACGAGCAGTACTTC.

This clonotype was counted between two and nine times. The CDR3 reads CASSPGQEYYNEQFF. CDR3 nucleotide sequence: TGTGCCAGCAGTCCGGGACAGGAGTACTACAATGAGCAGTTCTTC. The chain is built from TRBV12-3 or TRBV12-4 and TRBJ2-1; 8 bases map to TRBD1. V lost 5 bases and J lost 3; bases outside the gene matches: 6. The CDR3 is 15 residues long.

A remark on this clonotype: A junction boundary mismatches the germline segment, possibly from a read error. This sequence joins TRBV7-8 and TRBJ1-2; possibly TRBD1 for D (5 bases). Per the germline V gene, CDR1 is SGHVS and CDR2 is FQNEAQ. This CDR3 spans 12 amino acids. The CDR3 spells CASSFDSYGDTF. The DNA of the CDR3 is TGTGCCAGCAGCTTCGACAGCTATGGCGACACCTTC.

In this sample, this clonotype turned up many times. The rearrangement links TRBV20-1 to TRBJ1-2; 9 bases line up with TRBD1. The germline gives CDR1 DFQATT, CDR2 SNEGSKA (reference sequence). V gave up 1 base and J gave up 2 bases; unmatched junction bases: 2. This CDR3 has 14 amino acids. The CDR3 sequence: CSARGGQGNYGYTF. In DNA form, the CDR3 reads TGCAGTGCTAGAGGAGGACAGGGGAACTATGGCTACACCTTC.

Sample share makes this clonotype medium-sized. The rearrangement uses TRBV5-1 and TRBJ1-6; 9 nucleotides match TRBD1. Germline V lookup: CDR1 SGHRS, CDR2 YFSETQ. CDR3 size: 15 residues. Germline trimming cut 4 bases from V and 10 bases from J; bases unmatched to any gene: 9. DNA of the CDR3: TGCGCCAGCAGCGGAACAGGGGGCTCCGGGTCACCCCTCCACTTT. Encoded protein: CASSGTGGSGSPLHF.

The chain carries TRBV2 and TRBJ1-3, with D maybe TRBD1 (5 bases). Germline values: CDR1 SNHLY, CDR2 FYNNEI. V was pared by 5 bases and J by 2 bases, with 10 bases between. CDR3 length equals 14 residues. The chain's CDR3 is CASSPTVPGNTIYF. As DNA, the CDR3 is TGTGCCAGCAGTCCGACAGTCCCTGGAAACACCATATATTTT. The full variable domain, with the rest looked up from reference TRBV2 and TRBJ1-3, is EPEVTQTPSHQVTQMGQEVILRCVPISNHLYFYWYRQILGQKVEFLVSFYNNEISEKSEIFDDQFSVERPDGSNFTLKIRSTKLEDSAMYFCASSPTVPGNTIYFGEGSWLTVV.

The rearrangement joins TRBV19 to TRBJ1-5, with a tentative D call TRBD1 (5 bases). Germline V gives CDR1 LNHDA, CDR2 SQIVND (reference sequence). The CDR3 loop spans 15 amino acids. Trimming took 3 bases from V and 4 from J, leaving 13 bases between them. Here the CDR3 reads CASSIRVGGNQPQHF. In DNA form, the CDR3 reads TGTGCCAGTAGTATCAGGGTAGGTGGAAATCAGCCCCAGCATTTT.

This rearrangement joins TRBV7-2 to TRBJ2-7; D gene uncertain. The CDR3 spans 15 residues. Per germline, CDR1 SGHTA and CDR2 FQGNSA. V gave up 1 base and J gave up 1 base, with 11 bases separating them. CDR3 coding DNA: TGTGCCAGCAGCTTAGGGGTACCAGGATCCTACGAGCAGTACTTC. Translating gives CASSLGVPGSYEQYF.

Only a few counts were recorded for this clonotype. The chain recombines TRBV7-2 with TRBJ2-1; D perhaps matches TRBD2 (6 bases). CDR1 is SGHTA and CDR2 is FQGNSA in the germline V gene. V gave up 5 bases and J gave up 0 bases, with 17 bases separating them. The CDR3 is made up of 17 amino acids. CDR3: CASSTSPEMSSYNEQFF. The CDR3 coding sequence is TGTGCCAGCAGCACTAGCCCCGAAATGAGCTCCTACAATGAGCAGTTCTTC.

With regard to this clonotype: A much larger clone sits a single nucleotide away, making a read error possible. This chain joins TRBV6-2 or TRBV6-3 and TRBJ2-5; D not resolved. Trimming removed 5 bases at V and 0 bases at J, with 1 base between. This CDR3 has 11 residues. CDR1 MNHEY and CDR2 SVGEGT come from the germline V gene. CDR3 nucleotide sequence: TGTGCCAGCAGTCACCAAGAGACCCAGTACTTC. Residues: CASSHQETQYF.

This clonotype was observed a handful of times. The CDR3 region is CASSSEGDWDGYTF. CDR3 sequence (DNA): TGTGCCAGCAGTTCCGAGGGGGATTGGGATGGCTACACCTTC. The chain is built from TRBV6-2 or TRBV6-3 and TRBJ1-2; D is possibly TRBD1 (6 bases). The germline V gene encodes CDR1 MNHEY and CDR2 SVGEGT. V was pared by 4 bases and J by 6 bases, with 15 bases between. The CDR3 consists of 14 residues.

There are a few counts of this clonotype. The CDR3 reads CASSFMTATEAFF. The DNA for the CDR3 is TGTGCCAGCAGCTTTATGACAGCCACTGAAGCTTTCTTT. The chain recombines TRBV7-9 with TRBJ1-1; a weak D match, TRBD1 (5 bases). The CDR3 consists of 13 residues. V lost 3 bases, J lost 4 bases, and 9 bases lay in between. Germline CDR1 is SEHNR and CDR2 is FQNEAQ (reference sequence).

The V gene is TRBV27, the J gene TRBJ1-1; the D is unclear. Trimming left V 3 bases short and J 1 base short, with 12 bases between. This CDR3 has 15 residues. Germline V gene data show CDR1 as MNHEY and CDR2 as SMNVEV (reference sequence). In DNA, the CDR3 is TGTGCCAGCAGTTTTCAGGAAACATCGAACACTGAAGCTTTCTTT. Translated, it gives CASSFQETSNTEAFF.

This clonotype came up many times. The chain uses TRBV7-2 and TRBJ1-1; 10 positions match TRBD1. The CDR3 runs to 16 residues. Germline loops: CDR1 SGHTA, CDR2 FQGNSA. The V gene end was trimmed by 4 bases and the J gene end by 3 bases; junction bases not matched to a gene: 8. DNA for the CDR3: TGTGCCAGCAGCTCCAACGAGGGGACAGGGGACACTGAAGCTTTCTTT. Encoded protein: CASSSNEGTGDTEAFF. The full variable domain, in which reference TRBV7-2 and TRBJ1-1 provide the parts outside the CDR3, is GAGVSQSPSNKVTEKGKDVELRCDPISGHTALYWYRQSLGQGLEFLIYFQGNSAPDKSGLPSDRFSAERTGGSVSTLTIQRTQQEDSAVYLCASSSNEGTGDTEAFFGQGTRLTVV.

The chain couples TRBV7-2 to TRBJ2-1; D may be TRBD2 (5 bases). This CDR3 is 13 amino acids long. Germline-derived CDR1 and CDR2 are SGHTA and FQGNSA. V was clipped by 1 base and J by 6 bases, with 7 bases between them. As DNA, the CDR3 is TGTGCCAGCAGCTTAGTTCTAGCCAATGAGCAGTTCTTC. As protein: CASSLVLANEQFF.